This T cell receptor beta chain was sequenced during a study of untreated major depressive disorder. Comment on this clone: The antigen is not known.

Some clones are missing from TCRdb's copy, which holds only in-frame ones; the method was immunoSEQ multiplex PCR. The sample lists approximately 13,000 clones; around nine tenths were seen once. Study conclusions and caveats: Depressed patients' CD4+ T cells carried increased TRBV05-01 (Vbeta 5.1) usage versus control CD4+ T cells. The small study sample limits how generally findings apply.

CDR3 size: 15 residues. V trimming: 7 bases; J trimming: 1 base; junction bases outside the gene matches: 8. Germline V gene sequence: CDR1 MRHNA, CDR2 SNTAGT. The clonotype was recovered from a woman in her twenties or thirties with major depressive disorder. The sequenced material came from CD4+ T cells from PBMCs. This chain links TRBV6-4 with TRBJ2-7; 9 nucleotides match TRBD2. CDR3 nucleotide sequence: TGTGCCAGCATTGGAGTACTAGCGGGTTCCTACGAGCAGTACTTC. This sequence encodes CASIGVLAGSYEQYF.